One TCR beta chain is described in this entry. Its matching antigen is unknown. The protocol was immunoSEQ multiplex PCR, while the TCRdb copy is restricted to in-frame clones and leaves out a portion. Here the sample spans about 130,000 clones, over 75% being singletons. The data were taken from a study of T cell responses to AZD1222 COVID-19 vaccine. Study-wide results and caveats: Repertoire collection took place solely once the T cell response had peaked. There were mostly white British donors and more females than males, and clonal diversity was possibly underestimated.

Trimming left V 5 bases short and J 7 bases short, with 18 bases between. The length of the CDR3 is 14 residues. Germline-derived CDR1 and CDR2 are SGHTA and FQGNSA. The sequenced sample was peripheral blood, obtained on day 0 of AZD1222 vaccination. The V call is TRBV7-2, the J call TRBJ2-7; the D gene could be TRBD1 or TRBD2 (5 bases each). The TCR originated in an adult in good health. CDR3 DNA sequence: TGTGCCAGCAGCCCAGGGCTGAACCGGGGAGAGCAGTACTTC. Its translation: CASSPGLNRGEQYF.